This TCR beta chain is drawn from a study of graft-versus-host responses after intestinal transplantation. CDR3 size: 15 residues. The germline V gene encodes CDR1 LNHNV and CDR2 YYDKDF (reference sequence). The V and J ends lost 0 bases and 6 bases respectively, with 12 bases between them. Turning to this clone: The antigen is not known.

Method: immunoSEQ multiplex PCR; TCRdb's copy keeps in-frame clones and lacks some. The table shows some 110,000 clones, with roughly 93% occurring only once. The J gene is TRBJ2-1, the V gene TRBV15, with D possibly matching TRBD2 (6 bases). This sample comprised unstimulated CD8+ T cells sorted from spleen or lymph node cells, obtained before transplant. The TCR sequence derives from a human donor who was the organ donor for an intestinal transplant. CDR3 amino acids: CATSRDREFGNEQFF. For the CDR3, the DNA is TGTGCCACCAGCAGAGATCGGGAGTTCGGCAATGAGCAGTTCTTC.